The clone carrying this T cell receptor (beta chain) was seen a few times. Its matching antigen is unknown. Germline CDR1 is DFQATT and CDR2 is SNEGSKA (reference sequence). The V end was cut by 7 bases, the J end by 6 bases, with 19 bases between. The CDR3 extends over 13 amino acids. One entry per CDR3 protein, called by TCRdb with MiXCR from the 5' RACE reads. The sample records about 390,000 distinct CDR3 sequences, 20% to 25% being singletons. The sample originates from a study of CD8 T cells in ankylosing spondylitis. Broader study findings: Prior literature has documented some motif variants in synovial fluid and blood from reactive arthritis. Reportedly, significant enrichment of disease-linked clones occurred in matched ankylosing spondylitis synovial fluid. Eight highly homologous variants made up a TCR beta motif, and this motif appeared characteristic of ankylosing spondylitis blood.

This sequence joins TRBV20-1 and TRBJ2-7; possibly TRBD2 for D (6 bases). This sequence originates from a male donor with ankylosing spondylitis. The sample comprised blood, either unsorted or a sorted T cell fraction (not recorded which). The CDR3 DNA reads TGCAGTGGCATCCCACTAGCAACGGCCGAGCAGTACTTC. The encoded protein is CSGIPLATAEQYF.